This is a list of T cell receptor beta chains from one sample in a study of blood T cell repertoires in COVID-19. Generated by immunoSEQ multiplex PCR, the TCRdb table keeps only in-frame clones and is missing some. This table holds more than 65,000 clones, more than 75% found once. Sequenced input: peripheral blood. Every receptor here comes from a human donor in a cohort sampled during active COVID-19. Both conserved end residues are part of each CDR3. A D gene is named only where the DNA matches it firmly. Some rows have no size entry. The others give once, few or many, or a class for an expanded clone.

-,TRBV5-4,TRBD1,TRBJ1-1,CASSPDRVLDTEAFF,TGTGCCAGCAGCCCGGACAGGGTGTTGGACACTGAAGCTTTCTTT
-,TRBV30,-,TRBJ2-7,CAWSVRRAQGVFLYEQYF,TGTGCCTGGAGTGTACGCCGTGCGCAGGGTGTTTTCCTCTACGAGCAGTACTTC
-,TRBV25-1,-,TRBJ2-7,CASGAGGPYEQYF,TGTGCCAGCGGGGCTGGGGGCCCCTACGAGCAGTACTTC
-,TRBV6-5,-,TRBJ1-5,CATGGDWFSNQPQHF,TGTGCCACCGGGGGGGACTGGTTTAGCAATCAGCCCCAGCATTTT
-,TRBV4-3,-,TRBJ1-2,CASRPGTGSFYGYTF,TGCGCCAGCAGGCCAGGAACAGGGAGCTTCTATGGCTACACCTTC
-,TRBV29-1,-,TRBJ1-1,CSVGAYGAEAFF,TGCAGCGTTGGGGCCTATGGCGCTGAAGCTTTCTTT
once,TRBV6-1,-,TRBJ1-5,CASSETRDQPQHF,TGTGCCAGCAGTGAAACCAGGGATCAGCCCCAGCATTTT
-,TRBV29-1,-,TRBJ1-5,CSVDEGGAQPQHF,TGCAGCGTTGATGAGGGAGGGGCTCAGCCCCAGCATTTT
few,TRBV11-2,-,TRBJ2-5,CASSSDRRQETQYF,TGTGCCAGCAGCTCCGACCGGAGACAAGAGACCCAGTACTTC
-,TRBV10-2,-,TRBJ1-6,CASSESGFPLHF,TGCGCCAGCAGTGAGTCCGGGTTTCCCCTCCACTTT
-,TRBV9,-,TRBJ1-3,CASSAPSGTGNTIYF,TGTGCCAGCAGCGCTCCCTCGGGGACTGGAAACACCATATATTTT
-,TRBV7-8,-,TRBJ2-2,CASSLNTRDLNFTGELFF,TGTGCCAGCAGCTTAAATACCCGGGACTTAAACTTTACCGGGGAGCTGTTTTTT
-,TRBV28,-,TRBJ1-5,CASSSWTGNQPQHF,TGTGCCAGCAGTTCGTGGACAGGCAATCAGCCCCAGCATTTT
few,TRBV28,TRBD1,TRBJ1-1,CASSTPGGTEAFF,TGTGCCAGCAGCACCCCAGGGGGCACTGAAGCTTTCTTT
once,TRBV9,-,TRBJ1-1,CASSVGGVATEAFF,TGTGCCAGCAGCGTAGGGGGGGTAGCCACTGAAGCTTTCTTT
-,TRBV6-2/TRBV6-3,-,TRBJ1-1,CASSSRSDRRNTEAFF,TGTGCCAGCAGTTCGCGAAGTGACAGGCGGAACACTGAAGCTTTCTTT
-,TRBV5-1,-,TRBJ1-4,CASSMDSTNEKLFF,TGCGCCAGCAGCATGGACAGCACTAATGAAAAACTGTTTTTT
-,TRBV11-2,-,TRBJ2-7,CASSLDTVAYEQYF,TGTGCCAGCAGCTTAGATACTGTAGCCTACGAGCAGTACTTC
-,TRBV6-5,-,TRBJ1-5,CASILNRTPNQPQHF,TGTGCCAGCATCCTAAATAGGACACCCAATCAGCCCCAGCATTTT
-,TRBV13,TRBD1,TRBJ1-2,CASSLGSDRGPENGYTF,TGTGCCAGCAGCTTAGGCTCAGACAGGGGGCCCGAGAATGGCTACACCTTC
-,TRBV18,TRBD1,TRBJ1-1,CASSPVTGATEAFF,TGTGCCAGCTCACCAGTTACAGGGGCCACTGAAGCTTTCTTT
-,TRBV12-3/TRBV12-4,TRBD1,TRBJ2-5,CASGRQGERTQYF,TGTGCCAGCGGCCGACAGGGGGAGAGGACCCAGTACTTC
-,TRBV25-1,-,TRBJ1-6,CASSAYGGGRYNSPLHF,TGTGCCAGCAGTGCGTACGGGGGGGGCCGATATAATTCACCCCTCCACTTT
-,TRBV6-1,TRBD2,TRBJ2-7,CASSGGGGLPFSYEQYF,TGTGCCAGCAGTGGTGGGGGGGGTCTCCCTTTCTCCTACGAGCAGTACTTC
-,TRBV2,-,TRBJ1-6,CASASEGRDSPLHF,TGTGCCAGCGCGAGTGAGGGTAGGGATTCACCCCTCCACTTT
-,TRBV9,-,TRBJ1-2,CASSVGGYRENYGYTF,TGTGCCAGCAGCGTAGGAGGTTACAGGGAGAACTATGGCTACACCTTC
-,TRBV11-2,TRBD1,TRBJ1-4,CASSSRGTGDEKLFF,TGTGCCAGCAGCTCCAGGGGGACAGGGGACGAAAAACTGTTTTTT
-,TRBV3-1/TRBV3-2,-,TRBJ1-4,CASSQVSATNEKLFF,TGTGCCAGCAGCCAAGTCAGTGCAACTAATGAAAAACTGTTTTTT
-,TRBV5-8,TRBD1,TRBJ1-6,CASSRTFGTGGNSPLHF,TGTGCCAGCAGCCGCACCTTTGGGACAGGGGGCAATTCACCCCTCCACTTT
-,TRBV11-2,-,TRBJ1-1,CASSLAQGYLNTEAFF,TGTGCCAGCAGCTTAGCCCAGGGGTACCTGAACACTGAAGCTTTCTTT
-,TRBV14,TRBD1,TRBJ2-7,CASSSGQGTYEQYF,TGTGCCAGCAGCTCGGGACAGGGGACCTACGAGCAGTACTTC
-,TRBV28,-,TRBJ1-1,CASSLTRVNTEAFF,TGTGCCAGCAGTTTAACCAGGGTGAACACTGAAGCTTTCTTT
-,TRBV13,-,TRBJ2-1,CASSLGAGALPYNEQFF,TGTGCCAGCAGCTTAGGGGCGGGGGCCCTGCCCTACAATGAGCAGTTCTTC
-,TRBV15,TRBD1,TRBJ1-4,CATSRDTGTDNEKLFF,TGTGCCACCAGCAGAGATACGGGGACAGATAATGAAAAACTGTTTTTT
-,TRBV28,TRBD1,TRBJ2-7,CASSPRRGRTLYEQYF,TGTGCCAGCAGCCCCCGCAGGGGGCGGACTCTCTACGAGCAGTACTTC
once,TRBV5-1,TRBD1,TRBJ2-7,CASRYPGQGSDEQYF,TGCGCCAGCAGGTATCCTGGACAGGGGTCGGACGAGCAGTACTTC
-,TRBV9,-,TRBJ2-6,CASSGSGFSSGANVLTF,TGTGCCAGCAGCGGCTCCGGGTTTAGCTCTGGGGCCAACGTCCTGACTTTC
-,TRBV11-2,-,TRBJ2-7,CASSPFAGQTNYEQYF,TGTGCCAGCAGCCCATTCGCGGGACAGACTAACTACGAGCAGTACTTC
-,TRBV12-3/TRBV12-4,TRBD1,TRBJ1-2,CASSLGTADGYTF,TGTGCCAGCAGTCTCGGGACAGCAGACGGCTACACCTTC
-,TRBV29-1,TRBD1,TRBJ2-7,CSVGGTGASEQYF,TGCAGCGTGGGGGGGACAGGGGCAAGCGAGCAGTACTTC
once,TRBV6-5,TRBD1,TRBJ2-7,CASIKGTAPYEQYF,TGTGCCAGCATCAAAGGGACAGCTCCCTACGAGCAGTACTTC
-,TRBV4-1,TRBD1,TRBJ1-2,CASSPERTGGNGYTF,TGCGCCAGCAGCCCAGAGCGGACAGGGGGCAATGGCTACACCTTC
-,TRBV2,TRBD1,TRBJ1-3,CASSVLLGGIDGNTIYF,TGTGCCAGCAGTGTCTTGTTAGGGGGCATCGACGGAAACACCATATATTTT
-,TRBV7-6,TRBD2,TRBJ2-7,CASSVDRAGVLSYEQYF,TGTGCCAGCAGCGTCGACCGAGCGGGGGTCTTGAGCTACGAGCAGTACTTC
-,TRBV7-2,TRBD2,TRBJ2-3,CASSRTSGSFTDTQYF,TGTGCCAGCAGTAGGACTAGCGGGTCCTTCACAGATACGCAGTATTTT
-,TRBV6-5,-,TRBJ2-7,CASEGVRGSSYEQYF,TGTGCCAGCGAGGGAGTACGGGGAAGCTCCTACGAGCAGTACTTC
-,TRBV21-1,-,TRBJ2-7,CASSKGDRTYEQYF,TGTGCCAGCAGCAAAGGGGACAGAACTTACGAGCAGTACTTC
-,TRBV21-1,-,TRBJ2-7,CASSIVPSYEQYF,TGTGCCAGCAGCATAGTTCCCTCCTACGAGCAGTACTTC
-,TRBV9,TRBD1,TRBJ1-1,CASSVDRGLDTEAFF,TGTGCCAGCAGCGTGGACAGGGGGTTGGACACTGAAGCTTTCTTT
-,TRBV20-1,-,TRBJ2-7,CSASVSKTALYEQYF,TGCAGTGCTAGTGTTAGCAAGACAGCTCTCTACGAGCAGTACTTC
-,TRBV3-1/TRBV3-2,TRBD1,TRBJ1-2,CASSPSSGQTYGYTF,TGTGCCAGCAGCCCCTCATCGGGACAGACCTATGGCTACACCTTC
-,TRBV12-5,-,TRBJ1-5,CASGLSPRGGRNQPQHF,TGTGCTAGTGGTCTAAGCCCTCGGGGGGGACGCAATCAGCCCCAGCATTTT
-,TRBV7-9,TRBD1,TRBJ2-7,CASSLPNSGQGTYEQYF,TGTGCCAGCAGCTTACCGAATTCGGGACAGGGGACCTACGAGCAGTACTTC
-,TRBV28,-,TRBJ1-2,CASSSLVGARGGGYTF,TGTGCCAGCAGTAGCTTGGTGGGGGCAAGAGGGGGTGGCTACACCTTC
-,TRBV6-6,TRBD1,TRBJ1-1,CASSYAGQGHTEAFF,TGTGCCAGCAGTTACGCGGGACAGGGTCACACTGAAGCTTTCTTT
few,TRBV9,-,TRBJ1-4,CASSVGAAGKLFF,TGTGCCAGCAGCGTAGGGGCAGCGGGGAAACTGTTTTTT
-,TRBV27,-,TRBJ2-7,CASSLAGAGGGTAYEQYF,TGTGCCAGCAGTTTAGCGGGCGCCGGTGGGGGGACCGCCTACGAGCAGTACTTC
-,TRBV27,TRBD1,TRBJ1-1,CASRTGGGEAFF,TGTGCCAGCCGTACAGGGGGCGGCGAAGCTTTCTTT